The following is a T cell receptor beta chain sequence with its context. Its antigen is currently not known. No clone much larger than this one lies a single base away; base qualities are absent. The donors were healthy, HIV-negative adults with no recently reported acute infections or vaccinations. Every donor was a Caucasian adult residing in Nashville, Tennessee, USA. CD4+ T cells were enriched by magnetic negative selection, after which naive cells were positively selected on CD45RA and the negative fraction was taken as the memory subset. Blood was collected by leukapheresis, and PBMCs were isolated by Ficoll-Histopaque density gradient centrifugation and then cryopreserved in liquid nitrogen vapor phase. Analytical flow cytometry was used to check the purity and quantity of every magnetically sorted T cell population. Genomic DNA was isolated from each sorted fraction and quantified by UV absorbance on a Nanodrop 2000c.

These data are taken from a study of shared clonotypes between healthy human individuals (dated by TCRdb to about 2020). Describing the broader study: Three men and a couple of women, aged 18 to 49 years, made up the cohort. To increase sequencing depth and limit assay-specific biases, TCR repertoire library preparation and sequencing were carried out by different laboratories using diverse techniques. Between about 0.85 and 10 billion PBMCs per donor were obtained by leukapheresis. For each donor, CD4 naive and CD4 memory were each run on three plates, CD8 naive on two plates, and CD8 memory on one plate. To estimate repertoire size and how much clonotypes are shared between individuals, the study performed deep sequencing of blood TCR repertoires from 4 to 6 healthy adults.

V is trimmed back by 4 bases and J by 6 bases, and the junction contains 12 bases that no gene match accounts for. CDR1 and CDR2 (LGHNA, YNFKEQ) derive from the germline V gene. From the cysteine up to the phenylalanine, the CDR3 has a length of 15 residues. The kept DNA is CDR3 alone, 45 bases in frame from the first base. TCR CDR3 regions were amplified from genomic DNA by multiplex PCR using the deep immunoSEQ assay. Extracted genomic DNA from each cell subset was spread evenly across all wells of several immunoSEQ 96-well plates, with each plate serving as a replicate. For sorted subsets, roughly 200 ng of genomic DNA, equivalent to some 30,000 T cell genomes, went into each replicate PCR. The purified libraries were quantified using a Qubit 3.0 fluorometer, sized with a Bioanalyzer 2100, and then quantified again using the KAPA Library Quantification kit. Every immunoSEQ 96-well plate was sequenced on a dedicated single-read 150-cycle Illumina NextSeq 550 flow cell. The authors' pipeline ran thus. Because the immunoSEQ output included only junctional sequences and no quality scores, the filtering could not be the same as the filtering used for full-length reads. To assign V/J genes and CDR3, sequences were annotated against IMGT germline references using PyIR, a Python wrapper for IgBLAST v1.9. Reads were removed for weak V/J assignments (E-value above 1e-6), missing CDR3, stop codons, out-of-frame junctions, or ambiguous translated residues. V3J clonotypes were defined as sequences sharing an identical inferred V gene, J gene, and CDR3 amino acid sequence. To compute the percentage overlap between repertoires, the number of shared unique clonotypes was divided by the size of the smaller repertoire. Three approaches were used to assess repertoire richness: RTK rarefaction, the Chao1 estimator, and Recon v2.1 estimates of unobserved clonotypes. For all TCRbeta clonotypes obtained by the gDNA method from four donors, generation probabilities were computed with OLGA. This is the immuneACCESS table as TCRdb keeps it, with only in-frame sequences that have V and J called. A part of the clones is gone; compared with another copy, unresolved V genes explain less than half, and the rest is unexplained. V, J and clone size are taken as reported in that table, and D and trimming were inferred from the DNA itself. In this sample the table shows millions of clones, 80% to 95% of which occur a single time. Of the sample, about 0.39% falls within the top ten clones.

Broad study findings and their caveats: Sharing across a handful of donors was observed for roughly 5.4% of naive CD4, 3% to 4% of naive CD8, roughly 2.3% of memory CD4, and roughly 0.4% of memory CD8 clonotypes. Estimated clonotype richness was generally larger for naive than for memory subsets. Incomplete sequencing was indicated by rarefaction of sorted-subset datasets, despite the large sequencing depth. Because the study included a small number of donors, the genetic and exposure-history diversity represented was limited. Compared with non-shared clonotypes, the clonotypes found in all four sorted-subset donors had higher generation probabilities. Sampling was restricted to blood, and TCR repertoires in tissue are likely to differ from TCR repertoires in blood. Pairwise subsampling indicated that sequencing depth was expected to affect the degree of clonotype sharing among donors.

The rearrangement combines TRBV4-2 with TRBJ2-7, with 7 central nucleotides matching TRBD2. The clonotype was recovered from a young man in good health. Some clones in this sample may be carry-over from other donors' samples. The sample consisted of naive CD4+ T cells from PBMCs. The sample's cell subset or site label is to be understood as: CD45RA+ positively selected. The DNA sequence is TGTGCCAGCAGCCCGCGCGGGAGCCTCAACTCCGAGCAGTACTTC. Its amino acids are CASSPRGSLNSEQYF.